This TCR beta chain was sequenced in a study of low-dose radiotherapy and immunotherapy resistance in tumors. Study at large: Cohort 2, a group dosed every two weeks at 1 Gy per fraction, received 13 Gy in total over 26 weeks. The study administered intravenous cyclophosphamide at 200 mg/m2 every two weeks, one day ahead of radiation and immunotherapy.

First-strand cDNA used TRAV- and TRBV-specific primers, covering alpha and beta chains. The PCR that amplified TCRs ran for around 21 cycles, relying on a constant-region primer and a V-primer adapter. A single record per CDR3 protein comes from TCRdb applying MiXCR to the reads. The table shows 64,000 or so distinct CDR3 sequences, with more than 25% occurring only once. V was trimmed by 1 base and J by 13 bases, leaving 20 bases between them. The CDR3 runs to 15 residues. The germline CDR1 and CDR2 sequences are SGHDN and FVKESK. Time point meaning: before trial treatment. Notes on this clonotype: With a far larger clone one base away, a read error is the likely cause.

The clonotype originates from a female donor with ovarian cancer. Sequencing was performed on PBMCs, taken before treatment. The chain joins TRBV14 to TRBJ2-4; weak D call: TRBD2 (6 bases). DNA for the CDR3: TGTGCCAGCAGCCAAGCTGGAATGAGGGGAGGAGAGCAGTACTTC. Its translation is CASSQAGMRGGEQYF.